This TCR beta chain was sequenced during a study of cytomegalovirus exposure and HLA in healthy donors. The study, taken as a whole, reports: There was a cluster of highly shared sequence variants that was likely a sequencing artifact. Some V segments could not be told apart, so they were left out, TRBV6-2 and TRBV6-3 among them.

With 60 Vbeta and 13 Jbeta primers, the PCR was carried out. Per the authors' pipeline: There were 80 million or so unique TCR beta chains by a later count, and about 12 million of them were shared. TCRdb's table, derived via immunoSEQ multiplex PCR, lists solely in-frame clones and lacks some. Clone size and V and J calls were adopted from that table, with D and trimming inferred from the DNA. In the table there are about 110,000 clones, 60% to 80% of which are singletons. Comment on this clone: What it binds is unknown.

Deletions cut 3 bases from V and 4 bases from J, with 7 bases between. The CDR3 covers 12 residues. Per germline, CDR1 SGHRS and CDR2 YFSETQ. Donors sampled were nominally healthy, though unrecorded immune exposures were likely. The receptor was isolated from a boy aged 5-17 years in good health and CMV-seronegative. Input material: PBMCs. V is TRBV5-1 and J is TRBJ2-5; possible D gene TRBD1, 5 bases. The DNA of the CDR3 is TGCGCCAGCAGCTGGGGCGGAGAGACCCAGTACTTC. Amino acid sequence: CASSWGGETQYF.